The text below deals with one T cell receptor (beta chain). Its matching antigen is unknown. The sample is drawn from a study of a mutant IDH1 vaccine in newly diagnosed glioma. Background on the study: Commencement of vaccination occurred 4-6 weeks following radiotherapy alone, or concurrently with temozolomide cycles.

V was shortened by 6 bases and J by 1 base, with 4 bases between the two germline ends. Germline-derived CDR1 and CDR2 are ENHRY and SYGVKD. This CDR3 is built from 12 residues. Stated time point: week 35, safety follow-up. Each dose delivered 300 ug of mutant IDH1 20-mer peptide subcutaneously with imiquimod. The study gave patients eight vaccinations in weeks 1, 3, 5, 7, 11, 15, 19, 23. Data came from immunoSEQ multiplex PCR; TCRdb stores just in-frame clones and leaves some out. This table holds about 60,000 clones, around 84% found once. V and J are TRBV10-3 and TRBJ1-5; D call uncertain. Sample: PBMCs, taken from a glioma patient whose treatment included an IDH1 peptide vaccine. This receptor was taken from a man aged 25-45 years with glioma. Here the CDR3 reads CAISPSNQPQHF. CDR3 bases: TGTGCCATCAGCCCCAGCAATCAGCCCCAGCATTTT.